This entry describes one T cell receptor beta chain. Its antigen is unknown. The input lacks base qualities; no much larger clone sits a single base away. The immunoSEQ multiplex PCR assay was used to generate TCR libraries, with TCR-beta and/or TCR-alpha/delta assays applied to each sample. The Illumina high-throughput platform was used to sequence the amplified TCR libraries. As for the original processing: Clustering and dimensionality reduction were performed using pairwise TCRdist distances among GMM-specific receptors from ex vivo sorted or in vitro expanded T cells. Each clinical repertoire received a mean NN-distance score, defined as the average TCRdist to the nearest 10% of tetramer-positive reference sequences. GEM TCR motif frequency was calculated as the fraction of unique TCRs that matched known GEM sequences by V/J usage and CDR3 length. Active tuberculosis was classified by linear discriminant analysis with leave-one-out cross-validation, implemented in scikit-learn. This is the immuneACCESS table as TCRdb keeps it, with only in-frame sequences that have V and J called. A part of the clones is gone; compared with another copy, unresolved V genes explain less than half, and the rest is unexplained. V and J calls and clone size follow that table, whereas D and trimming were derived from the DNA. For this sample the table gives tens of thousands of clones, of which approximately 85% were detected only once. The ten biggest clones cover more than 12% of the sample.

These data belong to a study of T cells in tuberculosis (dated by TCRdb to between 2018 and 2020). Some background on the complete study: To characterize T cells specific for the mycobacterial lipid antigen glucose monomycolate (GMM), the study used CD1B tetramers together with high-throughput TCR immunosequencing. PBMC from patients with active tuberculosis were archived either before the start of standard anti-tuberculosis treatment or within 7 days of starting that treatment. IGRA-negative adolescents, IGRA-positive adolescents with latent tuberculosis and adults with active tuberculosis, more than 9 per group, were compared in a South African clinical cohort. Here is what the overall study found, with its caveats: Smaller NN-distances were partly driven by shorter CDR3-alpha lengths in active tuberculosis patients, and statistical significance was not reached for the TCR-beta difference. Active tuberculosis TCR-alpha repertoires showed smaller mean NN-distances to GMM-specific TCRs than IGRA-negative controls, suggesting clonal expansion of these TCRs. Clinical samples were chosen by availability of cryopreserved specimens, and active tuberculosis cases were adults while controls were adolescents. A classifier using the diverse GMM-specific repertoire reached roughly 89% accuracy (AUROC approximately 0.9), compared with over 60% accuracy using GEM motif frequencies.

What this sample's time point label stands for: new active TB diagnosis, blood taken before or within 7 days of starting treatment. The active tuberculosis patients were newly diagnosed, HIV-seronegative South African adults aged 18 years or older. Active tuberculosis was confirmed by positive sputum smear microscopy and/or positive M. tuberculosis culture. Immunosequencing was performed on unsorted cryopreserved PBMC and covered around 94,000 T cells per clinical donor on average. V gives up 3 bases and J gives up 12 bases, and the segment between their germline ends measures 11 bases. From the germline V gene (reference sequence), CDR1 is MNHNY and CDR2 is SVGAGI. The CDR3 measures 11 amino acids from cysteine to phenylalanine. The retained sequence is limited to the CDR3, 33 bases, with the frame set at the first base.

The chain was built from TRBV6-6 and TRBJ1-2; no confident D gene assignment can be made. This receptor was identified in an adult with tuberculosis. The sample in question was PBMCs, obtained at tuberculosis diagnosis. CDR3 loop: CASSYSGVHTF. Read as DNA, the sequence is TGTGCCAGCAGTTATTCGGGAGTCCACACCTTC.